These 23 T cell receptor beta chains were sequenced from one sample in a study of cytomegalovirus exposure and HLA in healthy donors. In the PCR, 60 Vbeta and 13 Jbeta primers were used. Only in-frame clones appear in the TCRdb table, and some are missing; sequencing was by immunoSEQ multiplex PCR. The sample lists 120,000 to 150,000 clones; over 60% were seen once. The sequenced material came from PBMCs. The origin of the receptors is a woman in her thirties in good health and CMV-seropositive.

This clone came up a few times. V and J are TRBV23-1 and TRBJ2-7, with D possibly TRBD1 on 5 matching bases. TRBV23-1 is an ORF; its function is uncertain. CDR3 size: 14 residues. The V end lost 5 bases, the J end lost 3 bases, and 14 bases lay between the germline ends. The CDR3 region has the DNA TGCGCCAGCAGTACTCGACAGTGTAACTACGAGCAGTACTTC. Amino acids: CASSTRQCNYEQYF.

V usage is TRBV7-8 and J usage is TRBJ1-1, with D uncertain. V dropped 5 bases and J dropped 5 bases, with 9 bases sitting between them. Germline V CDR1 and CDR2: SGHVS, FQNEAQ. The CDR3 totals 12 residues. The CDR3 DNA reads TGTGCCAGCAGCCTGGGAGTTACTGAAGCTTTCTTT. As protein: CASSLGVTEAFF.

About this clone itself: One end of the junction varies from germline; a read error may be responsible. This chain connects TRBV7-7 to TRBJ2-2; 13 bases map to TRBD2. This CDR3 has 17 residues. The V gene's germline CDR1 is SSHAT and CDR2 FNYEAQ (reference sequence). The CDR3 here is CASSGLAGALDTGELFF. The CDR3 DNA reads TGTGCTAGCAGCGGACTAGCGGGGGCGCTCGACACCGGGGAGCTGTTTTTT.

This clone was detected only a few times. The rearrangement links TRBV27 to TRBJ2-2; no firm D call. The V end lost 1 base, the J end lost 2 bases, and 8 bases lay between the germline ends. The CDR3 spans 15 residues. Germline assignment: CDR1 MNHEY and CDR2 SMNVEV (reference sequence). The CDR3 reads CASSLWAGNTGELFF. For the CDR3, the DNA is TGTGCCAGCAGTTTATGGGCCGGCAACACCGGGGAGCTGTTTTTT.

J is TRBJ2-7 and V is TRBV30; 8 nucleotides agree with TRBD1. The CDR3 runs to 12 residues. Germline V gene lookup returns CDR1 GTSNPN and CDR2 SVGIG (reference sequence). V lost 3 bases and J lost 7; bases outside the gene matches: 5. The CDR3 DNA reads as TGTGCCTGGAGCGGGGGACAGGTTGAGCAGTACTTC. Its translation is CAWSGGQVEQYF.

V and J are TRBV15 and TRBJ2-6; the D gene is possibly TRBD2 (5 bases). The V end was cut by 1 base, the J end by 0 bases, with 7 bases between. This CDR3 is 16 amino acids long. In germline, CDR1 is LNHNV, CDR2 YYDKDF (reference sequence). CDR3 in amino acids: CATSRGEGSGANVLTF. The CDR3 DNA reads as TGTGCCACCAGCAGAGGCGAGGGCTCTGGGGCCAACGTCCTGACTTTC.

The V and J genes are TRBV25-1 and TRBJ2-1; D gene unclear. This CDR3 has 16 amino acids. V was shortened by 2 bases and J by 0 bases, with 11 bases between the two germline ends. Germline V gives CDR1 MGHDK, CDR2 SYGVNS. The DNA for the CDR3 is TGTGCCAGCAGTGAAGCTGGAGTGAGCTCCTACAATGAGCAGTTCTTC. This encodes CASSEAGVSSYNEQFF.

The chain employs TRBV6-1 and TRBJ1-2; D is unresolved. The CDR3 consists of 10 residues. The germline V and J ends were trimmed by 5 bases and 5 bases, with 3 bases remaining between them. Germline-derived CDR1 and CDR2 are MNHNS and SASEGT. The CDR3 protein is CASSLYGYTF. The CDR3 nucleotides read TGTGCCAGCAGTCTATATGGCTACACCTTC.

The V gene is TRBV2, the J gene TRBJ1-2; 7 nucleotides align to TRBD1. V dropped 4 bases and J dropped 6; count of bases not matched to a gene: 8. CDR3 length equals 14 residues. Germline lookup yields CDR1 SNHLY and CDR2 FYNNEI. CDR3 region: CASSGTGVLDGYTF. CDR3 in DNA: TGTGCCAGCAGTGGTACAGGGGTCCTTGATGGCTACACCTTC.

The chain couples TRBV14 to TRBJ2-3, with 10 bases identical to TRBD2. J was trimmed by 4 bases and V by 5 bases; bases with no gene match: 6. The CDR3 runs to 15 residues. CDR1 is SGHDN and CDR2 is FVKESK in the germline V gene. DNA for the CDR3: TGTGCCAGCAGCACACTAGCGGGGACTCCAGATACGCAGTATTTT. Amino acids: CASSTLAGTPDTQYF.

The chain couples TRBV2 to TRBJ2-2, with D perhaps TRBD2 (5 bases). Trimming removed 3 bases from V and 7 bases from J, with 12 bases in between. The CDR3 covers 14 residues. Germline loops: CDR1 SNHLY, CDR2 FYNNEI. CDR3 DNA: TGTGCCAGCAGTGAGACCCGACGGGACGGGGAGCTGTTTTTT. It is translated as CASSETRRDGELFF.

This clone was seen a few times. The identical CDR3 is also encoded by other nucleotide sequences in the sample. Here the CDR3 DNA reads TGCGCCAGCAGCTTGCAGGGCTTGGGCTACGAGCAGTACTTC. Amino acid sequence: CASSLQGLGYEQYF. V is TRBV5-1 and J is TRBJ2-7, with D possibly being TRBD1 (5 bases). CDR3 length: 14 amino acids. The V and J ends lost 1 base and 3 bases respectively, with 11 bases between them. Per the germline V gene, CDR1 is SGHRS and CDR2 is YFSETQ.

The chain uses TRBV7-3 and TRBJ1-5; D is perhaps TRBD1 (6 bases). This CDR3 has 13 residues. V lost 3 bases, J lost 6 bases, and 9 bases lay in between. Germline V gene sequence: CDR1 SGHTA, CDR2 FQGTGA. CDR3 amino acids: CASSFSTGQPQHF. The CDR3 DNA follows: TGTGCCAGCAGCTTTTCGACAGGTCAGCCCCAGCATTTT.

J is TRBJ2-4 and V is TRBV5-6; TRBD1 agrees at 9 bases. CDR1 SGHDT and CDR2 YYEEEE come from the germline V gene. V lost 9 bases to trimming and J lost 7 bases; unmatched junction nucleotides: 5. The CDR3 is 12 residues long. The CDR3 sequence: CATQGAGNIQYF. In DNA form, the CDR3 reads TGTGCCACACAGGGGGCTGGGAACATTCAGTACTTC.

The rearrangement joins TRBV5-1 to TRBJ1-1, with 7 bases fitting TRBD1. Trimming at V came to 5 bases and at J to 0 bases, leaving 10 bases not matched to a gene. Germline CDR1 and CDR2: SGHRS and YFSETQ. The CDR3 extends over 16 amino acids. CDR3 region: CASRQRDSFMNTEAFF. The CDR3 nucleotides read TGCGCCAGCAGGCAAAGGGACAGTTTCATGAACACTGAAGCTTTCTTT.

V and J are TRBV4-1 and TRBJ1-2; TRBD1 might be the D (5 bases). Germline CDR1 reads MGHRA; CDR2 reads YSYEKL. Trimming stripped 3 bases from V and 4 bases from J, with 21 bases between. This CDR3 comprises 17 residues. The CDR3 reads CASSQNRDLLGSYGYTF. CDR3 DNA sequence: TGCGCCAGCAGCCAGAACCGGGACTTACTGGGGAGCTATGGCTACACCTTC.

In its sample, this clone was seen a few times. The V call is TRBV30, the J call TRBJ2-3, with TRBD2 matching over 11 bases. This CDR3 has 14 amino acids. Germline CDR1 and CDR2: GTSNPN and SVGIG (reference sequence). V shed 1 base and J 4 bases; nucleotides not matched to a gene: 1. CDR3 protein: CAWSATSGADTQYF. The CDR3 DNA sequence: TGTGCCTGGAGTGCGACTAGCGGGGCAGATACGCAGTATTTT.

This chain joins TRBV6-1 and TRBJ1-2, with D tentatively TRBD1 (5 bases). The CDR3 extends over 12 amino acids. CDR1 and CDR2 (germline): MNHNS, SASEGT. Between the trimmed V and J ends, which lost 8 bases and 6 bases, there was a span of 13 bases. The CDR3: CASRAGKDGYTF. The CDR3 DNA follows: TGTGCCAGCCGGGCAGGGAAGGATGGCTACACCTTC.

This clone was seen just once. V gene TRBV7-8 combines with J gene TRBJ1-6; D is perhaps TRBD1 (5 bases). V lost 2 bases and J 0 bases, leaving 14 bases between the germline ends. The CDR3 consists of 18 residues. The germline gives CDR1 SGHVS, CDR2 FQNEAQ. The CDR3 DNA reads as TGTGCCAGCAGCTTATTCTGGGGGGGAAGCTCCTATAATTCACCCCTCCACTTT. As protein: CASSLFWGGSSYNSPLHF.

This clone is a singleton in its sample. V usage is TRBV5-6 and J usage is TRBJ2-5; D may be TRBD2 (5 bases). CDR3 length: 18 amino acids. The V gene's germline CDR1 is SGHDT and CDR2 YYEEEE. V lost 3 bases to trimming and J lost 5 bases, with 26 bases between them. The CDR3 here is CASSSTPPDWRPWETQYF. DNA for the CDR3: TGTGCCAGCAGCTCGACTCCCCCGGACTGGCGCCCATGGGAGACCCAGTACTTC.

The CDR3 reads CASSATGDEKLFF. The CDR3 coding sequence is TGTGCCAGCAGCGCCACAGGGGATGAAAAACTGTTTTTT. J is TRBJ1-4 and V is TRBV9; 7 bases match TRBD1. This CDR3 has 13 residues. Germline V gives CDR1 SGDLS, CDR2 YYNGEE. The junction had 2 bases not matched to a gene; V was cut back by 3 bases and J by 6 bases.

Details on this clone: The sample has other DNA sequences that encode this CDR3 too. The CDR3 DNA reads TGCAGCGCCCAAGCGGGTCAAGAGACCCAGTACTTC. Protein product: CSAQAGQETQYF. The rearrangement links TRBV29-1 to TRBJ2-5, with a possible D match to TRBD2 (6 bases). In germline, CDR1 is SQVTM, CDR2 ANQGSEA. The CDR3 contains 12 residues. V was trimmed by 7 bases and J by 2 bases, leaving 11 bases between them.

The chain carries TRBV6-1 and TRBJ1-5, with D unresolved. This CDR3 spans 13 amino acids. V was cut by 8 bases and J by 3 bases, with 11 bases left in between. Per germline, CDR1 MNHNS and CDR2 SASEGT. CDR3 region: CASSGFLNQPQHF. DNA for the CDR3: TGTGCCAGCTCGGGATTCCTCAATCAGCCCCAGCATTTT.